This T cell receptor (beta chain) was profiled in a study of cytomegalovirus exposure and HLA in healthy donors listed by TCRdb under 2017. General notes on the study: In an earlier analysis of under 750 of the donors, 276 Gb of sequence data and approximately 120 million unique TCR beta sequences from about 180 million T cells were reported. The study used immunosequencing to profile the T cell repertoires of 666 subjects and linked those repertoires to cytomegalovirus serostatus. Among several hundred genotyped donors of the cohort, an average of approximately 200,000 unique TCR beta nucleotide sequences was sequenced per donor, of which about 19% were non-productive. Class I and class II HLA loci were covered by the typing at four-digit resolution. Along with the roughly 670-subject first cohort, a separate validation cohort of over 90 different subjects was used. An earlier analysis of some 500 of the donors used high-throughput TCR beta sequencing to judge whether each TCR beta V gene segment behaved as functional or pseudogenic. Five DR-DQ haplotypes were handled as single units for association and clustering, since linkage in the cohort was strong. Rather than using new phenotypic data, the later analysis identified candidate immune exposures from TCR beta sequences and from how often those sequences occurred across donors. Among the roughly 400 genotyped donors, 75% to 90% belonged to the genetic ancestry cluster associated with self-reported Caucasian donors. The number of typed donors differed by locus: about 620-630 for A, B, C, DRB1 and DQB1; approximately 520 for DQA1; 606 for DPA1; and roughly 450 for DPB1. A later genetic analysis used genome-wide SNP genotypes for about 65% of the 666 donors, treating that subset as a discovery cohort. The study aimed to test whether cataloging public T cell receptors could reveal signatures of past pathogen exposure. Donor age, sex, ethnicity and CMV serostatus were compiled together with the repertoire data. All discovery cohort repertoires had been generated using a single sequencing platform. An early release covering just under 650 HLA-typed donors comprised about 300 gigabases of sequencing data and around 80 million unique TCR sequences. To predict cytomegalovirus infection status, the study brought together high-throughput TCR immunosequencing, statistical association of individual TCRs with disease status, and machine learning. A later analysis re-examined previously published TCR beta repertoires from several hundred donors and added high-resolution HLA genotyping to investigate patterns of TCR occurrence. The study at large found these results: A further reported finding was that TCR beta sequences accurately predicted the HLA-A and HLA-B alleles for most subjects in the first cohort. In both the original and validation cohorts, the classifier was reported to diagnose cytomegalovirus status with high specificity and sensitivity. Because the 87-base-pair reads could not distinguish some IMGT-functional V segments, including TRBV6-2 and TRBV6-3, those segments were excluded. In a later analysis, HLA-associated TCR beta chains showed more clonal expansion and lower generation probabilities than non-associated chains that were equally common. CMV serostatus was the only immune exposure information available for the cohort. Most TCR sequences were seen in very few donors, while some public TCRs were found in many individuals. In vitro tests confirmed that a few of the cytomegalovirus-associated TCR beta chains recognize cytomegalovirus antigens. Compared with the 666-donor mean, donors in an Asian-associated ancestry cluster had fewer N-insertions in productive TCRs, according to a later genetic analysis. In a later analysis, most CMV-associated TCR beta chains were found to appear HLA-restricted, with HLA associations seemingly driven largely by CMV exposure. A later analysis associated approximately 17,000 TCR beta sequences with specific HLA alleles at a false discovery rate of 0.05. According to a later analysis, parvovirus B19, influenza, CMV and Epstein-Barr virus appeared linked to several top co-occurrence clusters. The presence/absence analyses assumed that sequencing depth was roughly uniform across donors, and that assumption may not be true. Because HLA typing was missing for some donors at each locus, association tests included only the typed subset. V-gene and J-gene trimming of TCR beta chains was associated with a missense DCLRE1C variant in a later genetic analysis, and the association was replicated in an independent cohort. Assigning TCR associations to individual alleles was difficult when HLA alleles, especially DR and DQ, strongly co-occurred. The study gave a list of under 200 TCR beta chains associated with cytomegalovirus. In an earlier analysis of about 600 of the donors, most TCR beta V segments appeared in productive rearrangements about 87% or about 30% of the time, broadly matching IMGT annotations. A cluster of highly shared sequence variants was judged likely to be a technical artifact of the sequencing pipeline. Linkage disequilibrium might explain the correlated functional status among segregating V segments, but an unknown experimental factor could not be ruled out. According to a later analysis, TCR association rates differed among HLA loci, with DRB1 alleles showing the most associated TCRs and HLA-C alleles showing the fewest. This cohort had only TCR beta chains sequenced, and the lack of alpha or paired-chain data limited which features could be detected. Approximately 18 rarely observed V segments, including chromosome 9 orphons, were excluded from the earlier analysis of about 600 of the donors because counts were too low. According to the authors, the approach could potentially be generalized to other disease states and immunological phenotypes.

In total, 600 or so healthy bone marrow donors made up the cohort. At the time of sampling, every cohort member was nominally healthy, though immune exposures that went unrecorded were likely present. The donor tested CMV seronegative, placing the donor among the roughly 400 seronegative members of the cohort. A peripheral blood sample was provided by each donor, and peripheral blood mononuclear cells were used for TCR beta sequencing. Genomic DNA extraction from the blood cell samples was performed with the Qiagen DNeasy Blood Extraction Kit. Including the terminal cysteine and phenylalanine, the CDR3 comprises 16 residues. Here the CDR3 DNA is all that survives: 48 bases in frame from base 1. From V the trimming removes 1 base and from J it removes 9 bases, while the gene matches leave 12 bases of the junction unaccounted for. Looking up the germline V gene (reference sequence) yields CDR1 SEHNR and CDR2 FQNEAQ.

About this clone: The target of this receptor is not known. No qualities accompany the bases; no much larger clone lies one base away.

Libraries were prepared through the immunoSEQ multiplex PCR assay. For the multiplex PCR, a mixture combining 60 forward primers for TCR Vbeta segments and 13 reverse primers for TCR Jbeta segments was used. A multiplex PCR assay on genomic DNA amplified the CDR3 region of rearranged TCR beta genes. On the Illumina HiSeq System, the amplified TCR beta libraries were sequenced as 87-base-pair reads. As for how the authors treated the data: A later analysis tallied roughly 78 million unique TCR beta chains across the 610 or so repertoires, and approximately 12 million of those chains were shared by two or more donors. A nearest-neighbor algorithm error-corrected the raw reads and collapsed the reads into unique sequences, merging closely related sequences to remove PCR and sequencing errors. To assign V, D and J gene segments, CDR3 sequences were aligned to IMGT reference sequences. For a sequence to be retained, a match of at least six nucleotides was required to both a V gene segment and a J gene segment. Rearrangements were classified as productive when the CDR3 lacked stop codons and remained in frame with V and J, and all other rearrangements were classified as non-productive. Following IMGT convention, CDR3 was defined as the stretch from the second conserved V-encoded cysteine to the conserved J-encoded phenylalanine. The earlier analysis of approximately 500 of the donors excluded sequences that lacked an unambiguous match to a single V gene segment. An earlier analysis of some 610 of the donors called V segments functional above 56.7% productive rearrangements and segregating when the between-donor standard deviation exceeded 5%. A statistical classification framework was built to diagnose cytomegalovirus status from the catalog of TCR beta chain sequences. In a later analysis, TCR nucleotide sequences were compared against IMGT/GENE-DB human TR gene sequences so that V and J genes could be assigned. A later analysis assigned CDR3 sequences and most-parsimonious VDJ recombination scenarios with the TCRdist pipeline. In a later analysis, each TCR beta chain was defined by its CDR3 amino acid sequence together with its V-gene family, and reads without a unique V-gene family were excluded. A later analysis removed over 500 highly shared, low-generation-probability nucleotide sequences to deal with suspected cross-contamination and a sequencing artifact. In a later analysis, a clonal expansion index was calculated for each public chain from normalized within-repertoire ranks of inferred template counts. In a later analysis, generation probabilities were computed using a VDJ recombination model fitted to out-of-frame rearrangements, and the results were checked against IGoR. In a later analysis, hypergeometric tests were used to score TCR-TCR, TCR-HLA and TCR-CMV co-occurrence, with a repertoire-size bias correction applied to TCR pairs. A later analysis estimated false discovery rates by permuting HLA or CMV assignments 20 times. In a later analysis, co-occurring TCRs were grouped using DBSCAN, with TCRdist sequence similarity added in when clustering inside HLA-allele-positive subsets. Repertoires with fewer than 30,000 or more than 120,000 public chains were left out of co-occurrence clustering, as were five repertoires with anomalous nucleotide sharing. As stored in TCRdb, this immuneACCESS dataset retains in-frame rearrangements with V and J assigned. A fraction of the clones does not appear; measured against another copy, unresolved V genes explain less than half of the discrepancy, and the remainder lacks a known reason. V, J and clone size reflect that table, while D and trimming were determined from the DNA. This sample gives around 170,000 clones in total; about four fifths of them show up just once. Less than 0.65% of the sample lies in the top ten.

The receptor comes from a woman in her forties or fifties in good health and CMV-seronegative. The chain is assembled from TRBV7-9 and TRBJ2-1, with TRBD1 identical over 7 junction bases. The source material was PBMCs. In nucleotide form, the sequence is TGTGCCAGCAGCTTAGTTTTGGGACAGCTACTCCTTGAGCAGTTCTTC. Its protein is CASSLVLGQLLLEQFF.